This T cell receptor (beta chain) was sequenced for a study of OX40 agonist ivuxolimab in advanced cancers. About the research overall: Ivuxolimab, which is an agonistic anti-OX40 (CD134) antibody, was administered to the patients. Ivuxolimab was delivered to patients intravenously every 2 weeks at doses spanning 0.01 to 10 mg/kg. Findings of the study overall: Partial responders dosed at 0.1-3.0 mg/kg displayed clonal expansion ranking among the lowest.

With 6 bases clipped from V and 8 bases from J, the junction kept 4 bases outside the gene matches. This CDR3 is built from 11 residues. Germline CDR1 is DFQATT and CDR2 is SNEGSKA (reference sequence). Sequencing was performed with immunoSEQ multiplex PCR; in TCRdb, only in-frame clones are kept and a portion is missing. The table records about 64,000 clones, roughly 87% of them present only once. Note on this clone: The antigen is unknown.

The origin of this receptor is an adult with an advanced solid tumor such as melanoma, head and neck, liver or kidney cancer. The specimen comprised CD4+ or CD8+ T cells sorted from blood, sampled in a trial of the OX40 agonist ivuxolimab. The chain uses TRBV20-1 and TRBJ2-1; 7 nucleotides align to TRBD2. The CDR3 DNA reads TGCAGTGCCCATGGGGGGGATGAGCAGTTCTTC. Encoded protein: CSAHGGDEQFF.